A single sample is the source of the 27 T cell receptor beta chains below, sequenced in a study of shared clonotypes between healthy human individuals. The table came from immunoSEQ multiplex PCR; TCRdb's copy has only in-frame clones and leaves some out. The sample lists about 490,000 clones, 70% to 85% occurring once. Material for sequencing was PBMCs. These receptors all come from a woman in her forties in good health. Some clones in this sample may be carry-over from other donors' samples.

The gene calls are TRBV7-9 and TRBJ2-3; TRBD2 aligns across 10 bases. This CDR3 comprises 16 residues. Trimming took 5 bases from V and 0 from J; bases not matched to a gene: 5. Per the germline V gene, CDR1 is SEHNR and CDR2 is FQNEAQ (reference sequence). The CDR3 protein is CASSVGLAASTDTQYF. CDR3 bases: TGTGCCAGCAGCGTAGGACTAGCGGCCAGCACAGATACGCAGTATTTT.

This clone was counted only a few times. The V gene is TRBV5-1, the J gene TRBJ2-5; D gene uncertain. Trimming removed 1 base at V and 5 bases at J, with 9 bases between. This CDR3 is 13 amino acids long. Germline V lookup: CDR1 SGHRS, CDR2 YFSETQ. CDR3 DNA: TGCGCCAGCAGCTTGAGCGCGGCTGAGACCCAGTACTTC. This encodes CASSLSAAETQYF.

The rearrangement uses TRBV9 and TRBJ1-2; no firm D call. This CDR3 has 13 amino acids. Trimming cost V 0 bases and J 3 bases, with 6 bases left between them. In germline, CDR1 is SGDLS, CDR2 YYNGEE. The CDR3 region is CASSVGQDYGYTF. In nucleotides, the CDR3 is TGTGCCAGCAGCGTAGGGCAGGACTATGGCTACACCTTC.

This clone was counted a single time. The chain couples TRBV19 to TRBJ2-5; 8 bases are shared with TRBD2. V shed 6 bases and J 2 bases; nucleotides not matched to a gene: 11. CDR3 length: 16 residues. From germline, CDR1 is LNHDA and CDR2 SQIVND (reference sequence). The CDR3 bases are TGTGCCAGTAGCACCCCGGTCCCTAGCGGGCAAGAGACCCAGTACTTC. This gives the protein CASSTPVPSGQETQYF. Using reference TRBV19 and TRBJ2-5 for the parts outside the CDR3, the full variable domain is DGGITQSPKYLFRKEGQNVTLSCEQNLNHDAMYWYRQDPGQGLRLIYYSQIVNDFQKGDIAEGYSVSREKKESFPLTVTSAQKNPTAFYLCASSTPVPSGQETQYFGPGTRLLVL.

The chain has TRBV10-3 and TRBJ2-2; D is perhaps TRBD2 (6 bases). The CDR3 length is 16 residues. Germline CDR1 reads ENHRY; CDR2 reads SYGVKD. Trimming pared 0 bases from V and 7 bases from J, leaving 15 bases between. CDR3: CAISESRGLEGGELFF. In DNA form, the CDR3 reads TGTGCCATCAGTGAGTCGAGGGGACTTGAAGGCGGGGAGCTGTTTTTT.

The chain is built from TRBV27 and TRBJ2-5; 11 bases map to TRBD2. CDR1 is MNHEY, CDR2 SMNVEV, per germline (reference sequence). CDR3 length equals 15 residues. Germline trimming cut 1 base from V and 5 bases from J; bases unmatched to any gene: 3. In nucleotides, the CDR3 is TGTGCCAGCAGTTTATTTAGCGGGAGGGGGGAGACCCAGTACTTC. Protein: CASSLFSGRGETQYF.

The gene calls are TRBV30 and TRBJ1-6; 8 bases match TRBD1. Germline-derived CDR1 and CDR2 are GTSNPN and SVGIG (reference sequence). Germline trimming cut 3 bases from V and 8 bases from J; bases unmatched to any gene: 3. The CDR3 contains 13 residues. CDR3 region: CAWSGQGHSPLHF. CDR3 nucleotide sequence: TGTGCCTGGAGCGGACAGGGACATTCACCCCTCCACTTT.

This clone showed up just a few times. This sequence joins TRBV29-1 and TRBJ1-1; D is ambiguous. Germline V gives CDR1 SQVTM, CDR2 ANQGSEA. V lost 4 bases to trimming and J lost 1 base, with 10 bases between them. The CDR3 spans 13 residues. CDR3 region: CSVASHGNTEAFF. As DNA, the CDR3 is TGCAGCGTTGCATCACACGGGAACACTGAAGCTTTCTTT. Combining the CDR3 with reference TRBV29-1 and TRBJ1-1 gives the whole variable domain SAVISQKPSRDICQRGTSLTIQCQVDSQVTMMFWYRQQPGQSLTLIATANQGSEATYESGFVIDKFPISRPNLTFSTLTVSNMSPEDSSIYLCSVASHGNTEAFFGQGTRLTVV.

This sequence joins TRBV7-2 and TRBJ1-3; no clear D gene. Per germline, CDR1 SGHTA and CDR2 FQGNSA. The V gene lost 1 base and the J gene lost 5 bases, with 0 bases spanning the gap. This CDR3 has 11 residues. The CDR3 nucleotides are TGTGCCAGCAGCTTAGGAAACACCATATATTTT. Translation gives CASSLGNTIYF.

The chain is built from TRBV10-3 and TRBJ2-4; D gene uncertain. The CDR3 loop spans 12 amino acids. Trimming took off 4 bases at V and 7 bases at J, with 8 bases between the two ends. Germline V gene data show CDR1 as ENHRY and CDR2 as SYGVKD. CDR3 sequence reads: CAISGESNIQYF. In nucleotides, the CDR3 is TGTGCCATCAGTGGCGAATCCAACATTCAGTACTTC.

This sequence joins TRBV30 and TRBJ2-5, with a tentative D call TRBD1 (6 bases). Trimming cost V 2 bases and J 7 bases, with 11 bases left between them. This CDR3 comprises 12 residues. Germline CDR1 GTSNPN, CDR2 SVGIG (reference sequence). The DNA for the CDR3 is TGTGCCTGGAGTAAGGGGGTAGGGACCCAGTACTTC. Encoded protein: CAWSKGVGTQYF.

CDR3 sequence: CASSYIGQTHGYTF. The CDR3 region has the DNA TGTGCCAGCAGTTACATCGGACAGACCCATGGCTACACCTTC. The chain is built from TRBV27 and TRBJ1-2; D perhaps matches TRBD1 (6 bases). This CDR3 spans 14 amino acids. Trimming took 4 bases from V and 6 from J, leaving 15 bases between them. In germline, CDR1 is MNHEY, CDR2 SMNVEV (reference sequence).

The chain links TRBV5-6 to TRBJ2-1; 11 nucleotides line up with TRBD2. This CDR3 has 17 residues. Germline CDR1 SGHDT, CDR2 YYEEEE. V gave up 4 bases and J gave up 6 bases; unmatched junction bases: 12. CDR3 sequence: CASSPLIVGTSGNEQFF. The CDR3, as DNA: TGTGCCAGCAGCCCACTGATCGTCGGGACTAGCGGCAATGAGCAGTTCTTC.

The gene calls are TRBV5-4 and TRBJ2-1, with 7 nucleotides matching TRBD2. The junction had 4 bases not matched to a gene; V was cut back by 4 bases and J by 9 bases. CDR3 length: 12 amino acids. CDR1 and CDR2 from the germline V gene are SGHNT and YYREEE (reference sequence). The CDR3 protein is CASSPGRGEQFF. The CDR3, as DNA: TGTGCCAGCAGCCCGGGGAGGGGTGAGCAGTTCTTC.

The V and J genes are TRBV5-6 and TRBJ1-1; 8 bases align to TRBD1. Germline V gene data show CDR1 as SGHDT and CDR2 as YYEEEE. Germline trimming cut 3 bases from V and 4 bases from J; bases unmatched to any gene: 2. There are 13 residues in the CDR3. CDR3 DNA: TGTGCCAGCAGCTCCGGGACAGGCACTGAAGCTTTCTTT. Its protein is CASSSGTGTEAFF.

V usage is TRBV28 and J usage is TRBJ2-4; tentatively, D is TRBD2 (6 bases). Germline V gene sequence: CDR1 MDHEN, CDR2 SYDVKM. Trimming left V 5 bases short and J 1 base short, with 12 bases between. CDR3 length: 15 amino acids. CDR3 DNA sequence: TGTGCCAGCAGTGCCAGCCGGGGGGCCAAAAACATTCAGTACTTC. As protein: CASSASRGAKNIQYF.

The rearrangement joins TRBV7-2 to TRBJ2-1, with D possibly matching TRBD1 (6 bases). V dropped 3 bases and J dropped 4 bases, with 13 bases sitting between them. Germline CDR1 SGHTA, CDR2 FQGNSA. CDR3 length equals 15 residues. The CDR3 region is CASSFTKGGYNEQFF. The DNA of the CDR3 is TGTGCCAGCAGCTTTACTAAAGGGGGTTACAATGAGCAGTTCTTC.

V and J are TRBV25-1 and TRBJ2-3; possibly TRBD2 for D (6 bases). CDR1 is MGHDK and CDR2 is SYGVNS in the germline V gene. Deletions cut 10 bases from V and 0 bases from J, with 14 bases between. The CDR3 contains 14 residues. CDR3 region: CATTGGTSTDTQYF. The CDR3 DNA follows: TGTGCCACCACCGGTGGGACTAGCACAGATACGCAGTATTTT.

Many counts were recorded for this clone. V usage is TRBV7-2 and J usage is TRBJ2-7; D may be TRBD2 (6 bases). V was clipped by 4 bases and J by 2 bases, with 18 bases between them. The CDR3 runs 16 residues. Germline loops: CDR1 SGHTA, CDR2 FQGNSA. The CDR3 spells CASSSVWGRTTYEQYF. Written as DNA, the CDR3 is TGTGCCAGCAGCTCCGTCTGGGGGAGGACTACCTACGAGCAGTACTTC.

Turning to this clone: An end of the junction differs from the germline gene, which may be a read error. The chain combines TRBV7-3 with TRBJ2-2; D might be TRBD1 (6 bases). The CDR3 length is 15 residues. CDR1 is SGHTA and CDR2 is FQGTGA in the germline V gene. This CDR3 is CASRLTGSNTGELFF. DNA of the CDR3: TGTGCCAGCAGGTTAACAGGGTCGAACACCGGGGAGCTGTTTTTT.

The V call is TRBV30, the J call TRBJ1-1; 8 bases are shared with TRBD1. Trimming cost V 5 bases and J 9 bases; bases outside gene matches: 11. In germline, CDR1 is GTSNPN, CDR2 SVGIG (reference sequence). The CDR3 loop spans 13 amino acids. The CDR3 nucleotides are TGTGCCTGGGAAGGGAAGAGGACAGGGAAAGCTTTCTTT. It codes for CAWEGKRTGKAFF.

With regard to this clone: This may arise from a read error, as a much more abundant clone is one base away. The chain couples TRBV10-3 to TRBJ1-1, with D hard to call. The CDR3 consists of 13 residues. Germline CDR1 reads ENHRY; CDR2 reads SYGVKD. In nucleotides, the CDR3 is TGTGCCATCAGTGAGACGCAGAACGCTGAAGCTTTCTTT. As protein: CAISETQNAEAFF.

In its sample, this clone was seen a few times. This sequence joins TRBV6-5 and TRBJ2-7; 7 bases match TRBD1. The CDR3 has 13 residues. The germline gives CDR1 MNHEY, CDR2 SVGAGI. V lost 6 bases to trimming and J lost 4 bases; unmatched junction nucleotides: 6. The CDR3 sequence: CASRERGPYEQYF. CDR3 bases: TGTGCCAGCAGGGAAAGGGGGCCGTACGAGCAGTACTTC.

The chain uses TRBV28 and TRBJ2-5, with 11 positions matching TRBD2. Gene TRBJ2-7 matches the end of the DNA better, so the J call may be wrong. Germline CDR1 reads MDHEN; CDR2 reads SYDVKM. CDR3 size: 17 residues. The CDR3 nucleotides read TGTGCCAGCACCATGGGGTTAGCGGGAGGGCCCCTCTACGAGCAGTACTTC. Residues: CASTMGLAGGPLYEQYF.

The V and J genes are TRBV1 and TRBJ2-1; the table's D call, TRBD2, has no DNA check behind it. TRBV1 is flagged as a pseudogene. The CDR3 is 16 amino acids. CDR3 nucleotides: TGCACCAGCAGCCGCGAGGAGAGGGGGAGGGGGAATGAGCAGTTCTTC. This encodes CTSSREERGRGNEQFF.

V and J are TRBV5-6 and TRBJ1-2; D gene ambiguous. CDR1 and CDR2 (germline): SGHDT, YYEEEE. The V gene lost 1 base and the J gene lost 4 bases, with 8 bases spanning the gap. CDR3 length: 13 residues. The CDR3 reads CASSLMGSYGYTF. DNA of the CDR3: TGTGCCAGCAGCTTGATGGGGAGCTATGGCTACACCTTC.

The rearrangement joins TRBV6-4 to TRBJ2-1; no reliable D call. Germline CDR1 reads MRHNA; CDR2 reads SNTAGT. Trimming left V 0 bases short and J 6 bases short, with 9 bases between. The CDR3 runs to 14 residues. The CDR3 sequence is CASSDSASLNEQFF. In DNA, the CDR3 is TGTGCCAGCAGTGACTCGGCGTCTCTCAATGAGCAGTTCTTC.